This record looks at one T cell receptor beta chain sequence and its context. The antigen it recognizes is unknown. Base-call qualities are not available, and no considerably larger clone is one nucleotide away. These data come from a study of T-cell reconstitution after alpha-beta-depleted transplantation in children (dated by TCRdb to 2016 to 2017). About the investigation overall: Using TCR repertoire profiling, the study followed T-cell immune reconstitution in a quantitative way in children after TCRalphabeta/CD19-depleted allogeneic hematopoietic cell transplantation.

According to the study, the label for this sample's treatment or condition signals: allogeneic hematopoietic cell transplantation with graft depleted of TCRalphabeta T cells and CD19 B cells. The children who served as transplant recipients had been given grafts of TCRalphabeta/CD19-depleted allogeneic hematopoietic cells. Germline trimming: 4 bases from V, 5 bases from J; junction bases outside gene matches: 11. The CDR3 numbers 15 residues from cysteine through valine. The read is trimmed to its CDR3 DNA, 45 bases read in frame from base 1. Library preparation was by PCR. Sequencing instrument: Illumina HiSeq 2500. TCR libraries were prepared with molecular barcoding, using unique molecular identifiers to normalize TCRbeta repertoire quantification. Starting from the raw public reads, TCRdb applied fastp trimming at Q25, assembled clones with MiXCR and retained in-frame beta chains. Rows are combined by CDR3 protein, so each entry shows the most common genes and DNA. The sample yields around 490,000 distinct CDR3 sequences; about 10% were counted once. Jointly, the top ten make up about 15% of the sample.

General findings and caveats noted by the study authors: The apparently early recovery of alphabetaT-cell counts about two months after transplant reportedly depended on only several hundred rapidly expanded clones that came from non-depleted graft cells. The high TCRbeta diversity at day 60 in some patients was ascribed to recipient T cells and intrathymic progenitors that had survived conditioning. The frequencies of hyperexpanded clones fell over the following months, and after one year, T-cell counts and TCRbeta diversity were mostly attributed to newly produced T cells.

This sequence was found in a female patient aged 2-9 years who had a stem cell transplant for aplastic anemia, so the T cells may come from the graft donor. The rearranged chain carries TRBV5-3 and TRBJ2-7, and 8 junctional nucleotides match TRBD2. TRBV5-3 is an ORF for which the function is uncertain. The sequences come from PBMCs, mostly from graft donor cells, collected 180 days after TCRalphabeta/CD19-depleted stem cell transplant. The DNA sequence follows: TGTGCCAGAAGCCTCGCACAGCGGGAGTATCACGAGCAGTACGTC. Its product reads: CARSLAQREYHEQYV.